Listed here is a single T cell receptor (beta chain). Its antigen remains unidentified. Blood was drawn once from each donor into heparinised tubes. The draws averaged roughly 120 mL. Staining for CD45RO/CCR7/CD25/CD127/CD95/CD27 allowed sorting of CD4+ naive, central memory, regulatory and stem cell-like memory cells. This sample stems from a study of beta chain features in type 1 diabetes. Reverse transcription of all isolated RNA meant that expressed TCRB transcripts were sequenced. Clones were sequenced by immunoSEQ multiplex PCR, and TCRdb holds only the in-frame ones, with some missing. The data show 10,000 to 15,000 clones, around 43% seen once. Whole-study results and caveats: Moderately but significantly shorter TCRB CDR3s were found in Type 1 diabetes patients in all four CD4+ subsets.

Trimming removed 5 bases at V and 4 bases at J, with 5 bases between. The length of the CDR3 is 11 residues. Germline V lookup: CDR1 SGHVS, CDR2 FQNEAQ. What was sequenced was stem cell memory CD4+ T cells from blood. This TCR was recovered from a man in his late teens or twenties in good health. The chain joins TRBV7-8 to TRBJ2-5; D unclear. The CDR3 spells CASSRRETQYF. The CDR3 nucleotides are TGTGCCAGCAGCCGGAGAGAGACCCAGTACTTC.